The T cell receptor beta chain described here comes from a study of technical replicates of blood from several donors (dated by TCRdb to about 2017). The method behind the library was the immunoSEQ multiplex PCR assay. The table comes from immuneACCESS by way of TCRdb, which keeps in-frame sequences with V and J called. Part of the clones is missing from these tables; in studies checked, under half for an unresolved V gene and the rest for unknown reasons. The sample table holds fewer than 85,000 clones, of which about 95% were seen once. The ten largest make up less than 0.3% of the sample. The CDR3 sequence holds 13 residues, the cysteine and phenylalanine included. Of all the DNA, just the CDR3 is kept, 39 bases in frame from base 1. Regarding this clone: Its antigen specificity is not known. Base qualities are not recorded, but no much larger clone differs from it by a single base.

Sequencing was performed on T cells isolated from PBMCs. The receptor comes from a human donor in good health. The chain uses TRBV21-1 and TRBJ1-1; the DNA was not compared with TRBD1, the D call given in the table. TRBV21-1 counts as a pseudogene. The DNA sequence is as follows: TGTGCCAGCAGCCCCGCAGGGCACACTGAAGCTTTCTTT. Its protein product is CASSPAGHTEAFF.